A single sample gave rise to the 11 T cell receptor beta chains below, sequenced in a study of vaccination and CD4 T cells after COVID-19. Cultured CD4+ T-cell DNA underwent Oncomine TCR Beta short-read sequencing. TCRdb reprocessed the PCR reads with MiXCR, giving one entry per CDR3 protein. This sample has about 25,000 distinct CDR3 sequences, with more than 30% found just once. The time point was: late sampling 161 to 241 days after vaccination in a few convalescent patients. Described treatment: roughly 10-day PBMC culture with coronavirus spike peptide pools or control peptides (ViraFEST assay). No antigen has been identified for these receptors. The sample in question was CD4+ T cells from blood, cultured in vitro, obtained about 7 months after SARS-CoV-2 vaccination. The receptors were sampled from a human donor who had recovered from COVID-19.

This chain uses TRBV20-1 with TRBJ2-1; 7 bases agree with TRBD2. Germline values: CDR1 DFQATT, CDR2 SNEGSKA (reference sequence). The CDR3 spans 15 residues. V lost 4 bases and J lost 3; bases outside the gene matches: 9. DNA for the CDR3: TGCAGTGCTATTCATGGAGCGGGAAGCTACAATGAGCAGTTCTTC. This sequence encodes CSAIHGAGSYNEQFF.

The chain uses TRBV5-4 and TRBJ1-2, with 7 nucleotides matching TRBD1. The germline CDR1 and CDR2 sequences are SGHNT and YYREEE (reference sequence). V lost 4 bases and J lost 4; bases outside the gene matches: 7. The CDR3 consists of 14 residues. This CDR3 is CASSTQGQPYGYTF. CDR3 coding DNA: TGTGCCAGCAGCACTCAGGGACAGCCCTATGGCTACACCTTC. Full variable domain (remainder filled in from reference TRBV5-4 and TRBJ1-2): ETGVTQSPTHLIKTRGQQVTLRCSSQSGHNTVSWYQQALGQGPQFIFQYYREEENGRGNFPPRFSGLQFPNYSSELNVNALELDDSALYLCASSTQGQPYGYTFGSGTRLTVV.

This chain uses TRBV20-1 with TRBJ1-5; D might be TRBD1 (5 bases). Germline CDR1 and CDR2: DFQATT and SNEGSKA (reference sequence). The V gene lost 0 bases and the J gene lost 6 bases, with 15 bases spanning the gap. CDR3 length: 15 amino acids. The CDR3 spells CSARDEARGGQPQHF. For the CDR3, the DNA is TGCAGTGCTAGAGATGAAGCGAGGGGTGGTCAGCCCCAGCATTTT.

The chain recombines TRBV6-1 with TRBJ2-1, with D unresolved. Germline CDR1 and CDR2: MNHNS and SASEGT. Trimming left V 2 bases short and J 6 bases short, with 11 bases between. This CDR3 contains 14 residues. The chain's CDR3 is CASSESLISNEQFF. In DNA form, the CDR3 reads TGTGCCAGCAGTGAATCCTTAATCAGCAATGAGCAGTTCTTC.

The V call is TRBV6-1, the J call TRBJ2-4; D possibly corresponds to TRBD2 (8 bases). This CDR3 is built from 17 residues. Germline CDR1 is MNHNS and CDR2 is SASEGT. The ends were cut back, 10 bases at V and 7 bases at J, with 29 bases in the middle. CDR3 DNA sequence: TGTGCCACCCAAGAGGGGGCAGCGGGAGATTTGGGGAACATTCAGTACTTC. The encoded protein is CATQEGAAGDLGNIQYF.

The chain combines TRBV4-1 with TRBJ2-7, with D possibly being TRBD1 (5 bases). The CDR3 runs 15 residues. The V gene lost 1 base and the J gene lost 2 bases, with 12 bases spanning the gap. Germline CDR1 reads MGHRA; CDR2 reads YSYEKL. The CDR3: CASSQGKDIPYEQYF. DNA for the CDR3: TGCGCCAGCAGCCAAGGAAAGGACATACCCTACGAGCAGTACTTC.

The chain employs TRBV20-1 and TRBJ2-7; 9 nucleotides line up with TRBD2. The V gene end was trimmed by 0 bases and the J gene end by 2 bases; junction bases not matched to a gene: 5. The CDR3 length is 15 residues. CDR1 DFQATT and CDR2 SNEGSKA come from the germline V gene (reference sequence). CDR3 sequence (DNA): TGCAGTGCTAGAGATGGCGGGGGGGGAACCTACGAGCAGTACTTC. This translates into CSARDGGGGTYEQYF.

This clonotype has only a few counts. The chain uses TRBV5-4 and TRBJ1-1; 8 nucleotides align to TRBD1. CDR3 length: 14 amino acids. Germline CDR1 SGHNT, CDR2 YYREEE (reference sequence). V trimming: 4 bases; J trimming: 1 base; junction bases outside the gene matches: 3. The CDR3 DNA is TGTGCCAGCAGCCGGACAGGGCAGAACACTGAAGCTTTCTTT. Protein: CASSRTGQNTEAFF.

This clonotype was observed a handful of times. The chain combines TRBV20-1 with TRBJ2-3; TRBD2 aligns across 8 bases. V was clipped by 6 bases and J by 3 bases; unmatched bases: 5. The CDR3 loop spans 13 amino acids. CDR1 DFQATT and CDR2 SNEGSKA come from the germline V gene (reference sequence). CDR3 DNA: TGCAGTGCGAGAAGCGGGAGTACAGATACGCAGTATTTT. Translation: CSARSGSTDTQYF.

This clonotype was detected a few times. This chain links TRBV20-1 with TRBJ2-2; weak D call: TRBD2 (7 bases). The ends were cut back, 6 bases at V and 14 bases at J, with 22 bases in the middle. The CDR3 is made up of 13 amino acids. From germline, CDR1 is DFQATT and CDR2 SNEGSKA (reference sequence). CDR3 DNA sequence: TGCAGTGCATTCCTCAAAAGGGGGGGGAAACTGTTTTTT. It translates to CSAFLKRGGKLFF.

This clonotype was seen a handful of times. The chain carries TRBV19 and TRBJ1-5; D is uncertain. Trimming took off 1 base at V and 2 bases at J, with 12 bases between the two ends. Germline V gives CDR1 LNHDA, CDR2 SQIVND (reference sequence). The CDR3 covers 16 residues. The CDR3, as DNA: TGTGCCAGTAGTATAGGACGATCTGAAGGCAATCAGCCCCAGCATTTT. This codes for CASSIGRSEGNQPQHF.